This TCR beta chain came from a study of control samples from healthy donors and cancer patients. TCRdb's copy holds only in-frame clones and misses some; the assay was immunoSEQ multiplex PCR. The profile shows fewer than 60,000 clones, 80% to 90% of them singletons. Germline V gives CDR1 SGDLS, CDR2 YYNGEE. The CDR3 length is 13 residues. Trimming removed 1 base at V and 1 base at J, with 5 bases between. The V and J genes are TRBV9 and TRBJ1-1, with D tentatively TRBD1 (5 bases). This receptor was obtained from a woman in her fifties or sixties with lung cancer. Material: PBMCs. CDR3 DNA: TGTGCCAGCAGCGTAAGGGGGAACACTGAAGCTTTCTTT. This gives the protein CASSVRGNTEAFF.